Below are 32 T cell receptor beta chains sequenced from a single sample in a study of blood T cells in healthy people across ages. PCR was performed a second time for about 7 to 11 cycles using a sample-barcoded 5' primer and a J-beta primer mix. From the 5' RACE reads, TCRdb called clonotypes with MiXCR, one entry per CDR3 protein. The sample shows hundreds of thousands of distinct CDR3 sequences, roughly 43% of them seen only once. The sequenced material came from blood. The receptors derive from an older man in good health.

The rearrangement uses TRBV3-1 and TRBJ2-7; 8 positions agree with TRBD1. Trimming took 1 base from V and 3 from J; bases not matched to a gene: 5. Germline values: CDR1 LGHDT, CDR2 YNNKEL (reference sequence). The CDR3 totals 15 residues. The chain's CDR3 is CASSQGTGNYYEQYF. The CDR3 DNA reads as TGTGCCAGCAGCCAAGGGACAGGGAACTACTACGAGCAGTACTTC.

The CDR3 nucleotides read TGTGCCAGCAACGGGAACTCGTACACCGGGGAGCTGTTTTTT. It codes for CASNGNSYTGELFF. This chain joins TRBV6-6 and TRBJ2-2; tentatively, D is TRBD2 (5 bases). The length of the CDR3 is 14 residues. V lost 7 bases and J lost 3, with 12 bases in between. Germline V gene data show CDR1 as MNHNY and CDR2 as SVGAGI (reference sequence).

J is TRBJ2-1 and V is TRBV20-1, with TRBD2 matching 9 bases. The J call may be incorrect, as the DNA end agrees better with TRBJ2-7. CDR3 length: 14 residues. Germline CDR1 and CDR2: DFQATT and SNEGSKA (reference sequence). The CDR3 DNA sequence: TGCAGTGCCCCCCGGCGGGGGGGCGTAAATGAGCAGTACTTC. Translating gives CSAPRRGGVNEQYF.

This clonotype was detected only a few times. The DNA for the CDR3 is TGTGCCAGCAGTTCTCGGACAGGGGGCGAGTTGGGCACTGAAGCTTTCTTT. This translates into CASSSRTGGELGTEAFF. The chain is built from TRBV28 and TRBJ1-1, with 11 bases lining up with TRBD1. There are 17 residues in the CDR3. CDR1 MDHEN and CDR2 SYDVKM come from the germline V gene. The V gene end was trimmed by 4 bases and the J gene end by 4 bases; junction bases not matched to a gene: 11.

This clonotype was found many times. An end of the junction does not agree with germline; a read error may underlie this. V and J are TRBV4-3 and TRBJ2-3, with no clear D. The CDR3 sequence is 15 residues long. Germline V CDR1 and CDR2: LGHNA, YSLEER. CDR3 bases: TGTGCCAGCAGCCAAGATTCGCGCGGAACAGATACGCAGTATTTT. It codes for CASSQDSRGTDTQYF.

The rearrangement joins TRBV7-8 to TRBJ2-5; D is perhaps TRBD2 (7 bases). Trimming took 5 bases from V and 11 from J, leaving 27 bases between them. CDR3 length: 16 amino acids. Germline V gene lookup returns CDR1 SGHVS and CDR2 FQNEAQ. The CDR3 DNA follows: TGTGCCAGCAGCCCTCCGGGGGCGGGGGTCTACAATGAGCAGTACTTC. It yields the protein CASSPPGAGVYNEQYF.

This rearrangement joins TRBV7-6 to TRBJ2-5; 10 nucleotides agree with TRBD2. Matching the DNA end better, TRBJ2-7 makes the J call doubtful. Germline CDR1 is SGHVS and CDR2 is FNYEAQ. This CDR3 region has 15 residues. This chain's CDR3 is CASSFLAGVSNEQYF. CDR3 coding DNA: TGTGCCAGCAGCTTCCTAGCGGGAGTTAGTAACGAGCAGTACTTC.

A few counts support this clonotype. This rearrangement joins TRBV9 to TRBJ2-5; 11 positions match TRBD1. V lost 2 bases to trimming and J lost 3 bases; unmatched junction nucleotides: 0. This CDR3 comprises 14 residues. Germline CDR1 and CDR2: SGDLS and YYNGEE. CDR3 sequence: CASSVGQGEETQYF. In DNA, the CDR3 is TGTGCCAGCAGCGTGGGACAGGGGGAAGAGACCCAGTACTTC.

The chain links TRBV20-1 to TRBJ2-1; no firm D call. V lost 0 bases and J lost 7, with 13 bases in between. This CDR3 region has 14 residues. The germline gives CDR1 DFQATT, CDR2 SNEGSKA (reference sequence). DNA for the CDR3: TGCAGTGCTAGAGACCATATTGATCGGAATGAGCAGTTCTTC. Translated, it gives CSARDHIDRNEQFF.

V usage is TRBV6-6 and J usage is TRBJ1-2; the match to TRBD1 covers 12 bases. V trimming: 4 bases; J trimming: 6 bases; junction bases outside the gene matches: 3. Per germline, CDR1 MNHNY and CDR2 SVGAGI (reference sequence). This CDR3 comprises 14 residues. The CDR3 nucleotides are TGTGCCAGCAGTTGGGGACAGGGGGCAAATGGCTACACCTTC. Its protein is CASSWGQGANGYTF.

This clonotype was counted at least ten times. The CDR3 loop is CSVEPIRPDRGSYNEQFF. CDR3 bases: TGCAGCGTTGAACCCATACGCCCAGACAGGGGCTCCTACAATGAGCAGTTCTTC. The J gene is TRBJ2-1, the V gene TRBV29-1, with 8 nucleotides matching TRBD1. The CDR3 consists of 18 residues. Trimming at V came to 2 bases and at J to 0 bases, leaving 12 bases not matched to a gene. Germline V CDR1 and CDR2: SQVTM, ANQGSEA.

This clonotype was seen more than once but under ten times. CDR3 amino acids: CASSLGATNEKLFF. The CDR3 DNA sequence: TGCGCCAGCAGCTTGGGAGCAACTAATGAAAAACTGTTTTTT. The chain carries TRBV5-1 and TRBJ1-4; D ambiguous. With 0 bases removed from V and 0 bases from J, the gap between germline ends came to 3 bases. The CDR3 spans 14 residues. CDR1 is SGHRS and CDR2 is YFSETQ in the germline V gene.

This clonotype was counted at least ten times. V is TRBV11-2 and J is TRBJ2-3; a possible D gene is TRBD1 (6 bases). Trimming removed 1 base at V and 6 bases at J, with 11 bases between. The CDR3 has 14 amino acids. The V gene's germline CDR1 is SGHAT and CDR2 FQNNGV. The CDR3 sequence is CASSLATGTDTQYF. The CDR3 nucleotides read TGTGCCAGCAGCTTAGCTACAGGGACGGATACGCAGTATTTT.

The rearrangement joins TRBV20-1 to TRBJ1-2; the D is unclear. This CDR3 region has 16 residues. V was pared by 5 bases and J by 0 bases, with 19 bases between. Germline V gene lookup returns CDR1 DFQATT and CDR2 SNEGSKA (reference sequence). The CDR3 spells CSAPHPGRGSNYGYTF. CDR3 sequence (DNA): TGCAGTGCTCCCCACCCCGGGCGGGGATCTAACTATGGCTACACCTTC.

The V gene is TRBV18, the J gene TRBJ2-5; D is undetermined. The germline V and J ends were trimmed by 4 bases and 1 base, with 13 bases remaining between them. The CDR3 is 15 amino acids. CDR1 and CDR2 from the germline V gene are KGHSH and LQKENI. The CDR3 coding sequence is TGTGCCAGCTCACGCCGCCCGTATTTCCAAGAGACCCAGTACTTC. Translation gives CASSRRPYFQETQYF.

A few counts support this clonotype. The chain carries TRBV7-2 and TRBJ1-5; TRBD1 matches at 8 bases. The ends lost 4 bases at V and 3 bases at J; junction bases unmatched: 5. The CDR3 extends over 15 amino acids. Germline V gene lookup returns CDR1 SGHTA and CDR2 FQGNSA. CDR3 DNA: TGTGCCAGCAGCTCGGGACAGGCACACAATCAGCCCCAGCATTTT. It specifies CASSSGQAHNQPQHF. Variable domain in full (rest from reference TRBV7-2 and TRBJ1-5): GAGVSQSPSNKVTEKGKDVELRCDPISGHTALYWYRQSLGQGLEFLIYFQGNSAPDKSGLPSDRFSAERTGGSVSTLTIQRTQQEDSAVYLCASSSGQAHNQPQHFGDGTRLSIL.

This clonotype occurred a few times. The CDR3 spells CASSKDGGLETQYF. CDR3 in DNA: TGTGCCAGCAGCAAAGACGGAGGGTTAGAGACCCAGTACTTC. This rearrangement joins TRBV21-1 to TRBJ2-5; the DNA was not compared with TRBD2, the D call given in the table. TRBV21-1 is given as a pseudogene. CDR3 size: 14 residues.

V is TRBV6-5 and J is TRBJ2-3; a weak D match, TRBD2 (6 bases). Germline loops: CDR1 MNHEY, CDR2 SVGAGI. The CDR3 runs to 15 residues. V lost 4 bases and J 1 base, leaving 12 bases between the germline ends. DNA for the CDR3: TGTGCCAGCAGTTTGGGGGTAGCGGGCACAGATACGCAGTATTTT. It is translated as CASSLGVAGTDTQYF.

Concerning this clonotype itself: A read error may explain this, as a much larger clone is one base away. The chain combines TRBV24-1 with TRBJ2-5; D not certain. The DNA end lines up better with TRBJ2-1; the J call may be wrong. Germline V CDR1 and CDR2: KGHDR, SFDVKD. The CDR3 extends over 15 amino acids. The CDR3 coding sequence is TGTGCCACCAGTCCCGGCCAATGGTACCAAGAGACCCAGTTCTTC. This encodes CATSPGQWYQETQFF.

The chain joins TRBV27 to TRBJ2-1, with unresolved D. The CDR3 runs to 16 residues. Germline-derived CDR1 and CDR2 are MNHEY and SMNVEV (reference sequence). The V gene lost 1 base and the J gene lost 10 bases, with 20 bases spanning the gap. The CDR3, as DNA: TGTGCCAGCAGTTTATGGTCTGGAGACGCCACAGAAGAGCAGTTCTTC. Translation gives CASSLWSGDATEEQFF.

The CDR3 here is CASSLGTIQREQFF. The CDR3 DNA reads as TGTGCCAGCAGCCTCGGGACTATCCAACGTGAGCAGTTCTTC. The rearrangement joins TRBV7-2 to TRBJ2-1, with TRBD2 matching over 7 bases. With 5 bases clipped from V and 9 bases from J, the junction kept 10 bases outside the gene matches. Germline V gives CDR1 SGHTA, CDR2 FQGNSA. CDR3 size: 14 residues.

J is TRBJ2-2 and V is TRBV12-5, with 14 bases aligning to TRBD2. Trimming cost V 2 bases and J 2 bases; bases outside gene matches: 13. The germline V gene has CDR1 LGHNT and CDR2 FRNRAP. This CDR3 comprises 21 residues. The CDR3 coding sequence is TGTGCTAGTGGTTTGATATCGGGACTAGCGGGAGAAGGGGGTAACACCGGGGAGCTGTTTTTT. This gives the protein CASGLISGLAGEGGNTGELFF.

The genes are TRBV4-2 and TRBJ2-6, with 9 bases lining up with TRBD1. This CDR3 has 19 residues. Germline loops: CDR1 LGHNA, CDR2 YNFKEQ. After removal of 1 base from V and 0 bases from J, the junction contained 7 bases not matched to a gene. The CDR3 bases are TGTGCCAGCAGCCAAGGGGCTGGACAGGGGCCCTCTGGGGCCAACGTCCTGACTTTC. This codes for CASSQGAGQGPSGANVLTF.

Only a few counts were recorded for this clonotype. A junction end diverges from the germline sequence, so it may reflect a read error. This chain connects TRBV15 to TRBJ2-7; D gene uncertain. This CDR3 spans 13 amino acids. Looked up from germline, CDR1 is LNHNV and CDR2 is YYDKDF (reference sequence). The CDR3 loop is CATSREGSHEQYF. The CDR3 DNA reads TGTGCCACCAGCAGAGAGGGCTCCCACGAGCAGTACTTC.

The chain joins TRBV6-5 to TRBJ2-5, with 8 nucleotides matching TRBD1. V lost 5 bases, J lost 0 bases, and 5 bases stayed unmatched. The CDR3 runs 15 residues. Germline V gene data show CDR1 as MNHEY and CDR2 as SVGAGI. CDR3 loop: CASSPRDRYQETQYF. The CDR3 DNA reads TGTGCCAGCAGTCCCCGGGACAGGTACCAAGAGACCCAGTACTTC.

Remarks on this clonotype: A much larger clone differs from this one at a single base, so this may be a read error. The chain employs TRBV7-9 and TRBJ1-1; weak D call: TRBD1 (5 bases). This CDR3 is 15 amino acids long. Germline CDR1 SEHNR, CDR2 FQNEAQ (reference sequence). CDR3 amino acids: CTSSYTIDSAREAFF. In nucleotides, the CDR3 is TGTACCAGCAGCTACACAATCGACAGCGCTCGGGAAGCTTTCTTT.

The CDR3 reads CSARDVRTSQAVHEQYF. CDR3 in DNA: TGCAGTGCTAGAGACGTGAGGACTAGTCAGGCGGTCCACGAGCAGTACTTC. The chain recombines TRBV20-1 with TRBJ2-7; 7 bases align to TRBD2. Germline V lookup: CDR1 DFQATT, CDR2 SNEGSKA (reference sequence). The CDR3 runs 17 residues. Trimming cost V 0 bases and J 5 bases; bases outside gene matches: 16.

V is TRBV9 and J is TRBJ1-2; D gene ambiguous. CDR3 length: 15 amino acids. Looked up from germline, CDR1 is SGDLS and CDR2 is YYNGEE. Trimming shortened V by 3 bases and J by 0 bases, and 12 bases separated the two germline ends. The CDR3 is CASSEATGANYGYTF. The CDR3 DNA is TGTGCCAGCAGCGAGGCGACGGGAGCTAACTATGGCTACACCTTC.

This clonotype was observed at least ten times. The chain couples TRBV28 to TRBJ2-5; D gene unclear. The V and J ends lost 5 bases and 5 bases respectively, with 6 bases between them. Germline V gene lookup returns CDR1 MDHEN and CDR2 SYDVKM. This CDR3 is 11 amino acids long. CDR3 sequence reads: CASSTRETQYF. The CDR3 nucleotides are TGTGCCAGCAGTACCAGGGAGACCCAGTACTTC.

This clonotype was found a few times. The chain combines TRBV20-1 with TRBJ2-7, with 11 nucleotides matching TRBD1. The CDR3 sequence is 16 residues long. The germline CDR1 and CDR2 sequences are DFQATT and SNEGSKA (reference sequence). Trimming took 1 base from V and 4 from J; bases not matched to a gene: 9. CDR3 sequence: CSARAAPGQGVYEQYF. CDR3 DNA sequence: TGCAGTGCTAGAGCCGCCCCGGGACAGGGGGTATACGAGCAGTACTTC.

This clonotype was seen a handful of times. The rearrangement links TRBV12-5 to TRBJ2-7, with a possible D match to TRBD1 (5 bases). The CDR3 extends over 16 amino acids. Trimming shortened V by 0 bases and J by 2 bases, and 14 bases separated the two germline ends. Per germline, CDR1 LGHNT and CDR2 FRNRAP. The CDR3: CASGLVNQGFTYEQYF. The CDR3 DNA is TGTGCTAGTGGTTTGGTAAATCAGGGATTCACCTACGAGCAGTACTTC.

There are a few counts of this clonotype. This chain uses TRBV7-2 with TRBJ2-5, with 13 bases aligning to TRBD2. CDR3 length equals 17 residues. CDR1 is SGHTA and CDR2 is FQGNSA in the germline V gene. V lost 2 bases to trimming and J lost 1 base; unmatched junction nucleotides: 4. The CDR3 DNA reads TGTGCCAGCAGCTTATTTCGGACTAGCGGGAGCCAAGAGACCCAGTACTTC. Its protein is CASSLFRTSGSQETQYF.